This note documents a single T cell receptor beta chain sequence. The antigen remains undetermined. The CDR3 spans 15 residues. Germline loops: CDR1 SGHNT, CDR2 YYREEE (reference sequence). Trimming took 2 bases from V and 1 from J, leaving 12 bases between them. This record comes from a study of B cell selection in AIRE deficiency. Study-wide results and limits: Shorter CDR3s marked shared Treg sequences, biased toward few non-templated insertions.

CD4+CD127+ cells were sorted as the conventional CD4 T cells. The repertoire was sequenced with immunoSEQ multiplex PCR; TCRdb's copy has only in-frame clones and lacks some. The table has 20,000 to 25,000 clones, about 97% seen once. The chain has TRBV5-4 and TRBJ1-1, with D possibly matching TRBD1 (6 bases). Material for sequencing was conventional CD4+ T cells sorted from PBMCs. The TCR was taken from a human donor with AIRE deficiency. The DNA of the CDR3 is TGTGCCAGCAGCTTACCCAGGGGCCAGAACACTGAAGCTTTCTTT. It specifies CASSLPRGQNTEAFF.